The clone carrying this T cell receptor beta chain was seen just once. No antigen is known for it. The CDR3 totals 18 residues. The germline V gene has CDR1 LNHNV and CDR2 YYDKDF (reference sequence). J lost 2 bases, V lost 6 bases, and 16 bases had no gene match. The sample comes from a study of OX40 agonist ivuxolimab in advanced cancers. Across the study: Partial responses occurred in three patients (one hepatocellular carcinoma, two cutaneous melanoma).

Sequencing was performed with immunoSEQ multiplex PCR; in TCRdb, only in-frame clones are kept and a portion is missing. The sample yields 35,000 to 45,000 clones, around 81% seen once. Findings and caveats of the study: CD8+ T cells were the subset that, on average, had more expanded clones than CD4+. Clones of CD4+ and CD8+ blood T cells grew by week 6 at doses of 0.1 to 3.0 mg/kg.

The rearrangement joins TRBV15 to TRBJ2-5; 9 nucleotides align to TRBD2. This TCR came from an adult with an advanced solid tumor such as melanoma, head and neck, liver or kidney cancer. Specimen: CD4+ or CD8+ T cells sorted from blood, collected in a trial of the OX40 agonist ivuxolimab. As DNA, the CDR3 is TGTGCCACCAGTTTGGGGGGAGTTAGCGGGAGAGGACAAGAGACCCAGTACTTC. This gives the protein CATSLGGVSGRGQETQYF.